This is a list of T cell receptor beta chains from one sample in a study of blood T cell repertoires in COVID-19. Produced via immunoSEQ multiplex PCR; TCRdb's table is partial and in-frame only. The sample yields some 50,000 clones, 80% to 90% seen once. Source material: peripheral blood. The receptors were gathered from a man aged 45-65 years with acute or convalescent COVID-19. The CDR3 runs from the conserved cysteine through the conserved F or W. Not all rows give a size; the values are once, few, many and, for expanded clones, a class.

j_gene	abundance	v_gene	CDR3aa
TRBJ2-5	once	TRBV6-1	CASSEFTGGGQETQYF
TRBJ1-5	.	TRBV6-6	CASNYYSNQPQHF
TRBJ2-7	.	TRBV30	CAWSVGGAQVNEQYF
TRBJ1-5	.	TRBV28	CASSESNQPQHF
TRBJ2-3	.	TRBV19	CASSIDGGWSTDTQYF
TRBJ1-2	medium-sized	TRBV27	CASSLGPPATNYGYTF
TRBJ1-3	.	TRBV6-5	CASTVQTVSGNTIYF
TRBJ1-2	.	TRBV2	CASSTRSYGYTF
TRBJ1-1	.	TRBV6-5	CASARQGTTEAFF
TRBJ2-3	.	TRBV11-3	CASSLDYTGFGTQYF
TRBJ1-2	.	TRBV4-1	CASTVGGWSYGYTF
TRBJ2-7	.	TRBV7-3	CASSSAGGLDEQYF
TRBJ1-1	.	TRBV7-9	CASTGQGGTEAFF
TRBJ2-7	.	TRBV6-1	CASSDDLYEQYF
TRBJ1-1	once	TRBV28	CASSFSGTGERTEAFF
TRBJ1-1	.	TRBV2	CASSEGTSNTEAFF
TRBJ2-4	.	TRBV24-1	CATSDTGAKNIQYF
TRBJ2-7	.	TRBV30	CAWSVQFGQGATAAF